The 9 T cell receptor beta chains below all came from one sample that was sequenced in a study of blood T cell repertoires in COVID-19. Clones were read by immunoSEQ multiplex PCR, and TCRdb kept only the in-frame ones, dropping some. The table includes 250,000 or so clones, roughly 84% detected once. The sample was PBMCs or T cells enriched from blood (not recorded which). The receptors come from a woman between 50 and 59 years old who had been exposed to COVID-19.

The chain couples TRBV28 to TRBJ1-5; TRBD1 matches 10 bases. The J segment lost 7 bases and the V segment lost 6 bases, leaving 12 bases of the junction unmatched. CDR1 is MDHEN and CDR2 is SYDVKM in the germline V gene. The CDR3 length is 16 residues. The CDR3 loop reads CASRGTGALWGQPQHF. The CDR3 coding sequence is TGTGCCAGCAGAGGGACAGGGGCCCTGTGGGGGCAGCCCCAGCATTTT.

J is TRBJ1-5 and V is TRBV5-1; D not certain. V was shortened by 0 bases and J by 5 bases, with 9 bases between the two germline ends. Germline CDR1 is SGHRS and CDR2 is YFSETQ. This CDR3 is built from 14 residues. The CDR3 spells CASSLGEEDQPQHF. The CDR3 DNA reads TGCGCCAGCAGCTTGGGGGAGGAGGATCAGCCCCAGCATTTT. Drawing the rest from reference TRBV5-1 and TRBJ1-5, the complete variable domain is KAGVTQTPRYLIKTRGQQVTLSCSPISGHRSVSWYQQTPGQGLQFLFEYFSETQRNKGNFPGRFSGRQFSNSRSEMNVSTLELGDSALYLCASSLGEEDQPQHFGDGTRLSIL.

The chain employs TRBV24-1 and TRBJ2-3; 10 nucleotides align to TRBD1. The CDR3 sequence is 15 residues long. Germline V lookup: CDR1 KGHDR, CDR2 SFDVKD. V dropped 4 bases and J dropped 5; count of bases not matched to a gene: 5. Written as DNA, the CDR3 is TGTGCCACCAGTGACGGAGGACAGGGGGGAGATACGCAGTATTTT. This gives the protein CATSDGGQGGDTQYF.

This clone was counted between two and nine times. The chain carries TRBV20-1 and TRBJ2-5; 11 nucleotides align to TRBD2. V shed 3 bases, J shed 4 bases, and the junction held 4 bases outside the gene matches. This CDR3 is built from 14 residues. CDR1 and CDR2 (germline): DFQATT, SNEGSKA (reference sequence). In nucleotides, the CDR3 is TGCAGTGCTAGTAGACTAGCGGGGATAGAGACCCAGTACTTC. Residues: CSASRLAGIETQYF.

The V call is TRBV5-1, the J call TRBJ2-7, with a tentative D call TRBD1 (6 bases). The V and J ends lost 5 bases and 4 bases respectively, with 19 bases between them. Germline lookup yields CDR1 SGHRS and CDR2 YFSETQ. CDR3 length: 15 amino acids. CDR3 in amino acids: CASRDRTGSGYEQYF. The CDR3 DNA reads as TGCGCCAGCAGGGACCGAACAGGGAGTGGGTACGAGCAGTACTTC.

The J gene is TRBJ1-1, the V gene TRBV5-1; 10 nucleotides match TRBD1. Germline V lookup: CDR1 SGHRS, CDR2 YFSETQ. The junction had 6 bases not matched to a gene; V was cut back by 0 bases and J by 1 base. The CDR3 covers 17 residues. In DNA, the CDR3 is TGCGCCAGCAGCTTGGGGACCCGGGACAGGGGGAACACTGAAGCTTTCTTT. Its protein product is CASSLGTRDRGNTEAFF. Filled out from reference TRBV5-1 and TRBJ1-1, the complete variable domain reads KAGVTQTPRYLIKTRGQQVTLSCSPISGHRSVSWYQQTPGQGLQFLFEYFSETQRNKGNFPGRFSGRQFSNSRSEMNVSTLELGDSALYLCASSLGTRDRGNTEAFFGQGTRLTVV.

This clone was picked up a small number of times. This chain uses TRBV28 with TRBJ1-2; TRBD1 agrees at 7 bases. The CDR3 runs to 16 residues. The V gene end was trimmed by 8 bases and the J gene end by 0 bases; junction bases not matched to a gene: 12. CDR1 and CDR2 from the germline V gene are MDHEN and SYDVKM. The CDR3 here is CASQVGGARTNYGYTF. The CDR3 DNA is TGTGCCAGCCAGGTAGGGGGCGCGAGGACTAACTATGGCTACACCTTC.

The V call is TRBV28, the J call TRBJ1-6, with D possibly matching TRBD1 (5 bases). V lost 6 bases, J lost 13 bases, and 25 bases lay in between. The CDR3 totals 16 residues. The germline V gene encodes CDR1 MDHEN and CDR2 SYDVKM. The CDR3: CASRLPTGTVGGPLHF. CDR3 DNA: TGTGCCAGCAGACTTCCCACCGGGACGGTTGGGGGGCCCCTCCACTTT.

The count of this clone is one. The V gene is TRBV9, the J gene TRBJ2-5, with 7 bases that match TRBD1. The CDR3 is 14 amino acids. V gave up 1 base and J gave up 4 bases; unmatched junction bases: 4. Germline CDR1 reads SGDLS; CDR2 reads YYNGEE. Here the CDR3 DNA reads TGTGCCAGCAGCGTATGGGGACAGCTAGAGACCCAGTACTTC. This encodes CASSVWGQLETQYF.